The 17 T cell receptor beta chains presented below share a single source sample, sequenced in a study of cytomegalovirus exposure and HLA in healthy donors. It was with 60 Vbeta and 13 Jbeta primers that the PCR ran. Profiled with immunoSEQ multiplex PCR; TCRdb holds only in-frame clones, not every one. The top ten clones hold about 2.8% of a sample with 60,000 to 80,000 clones, roughly 84% of them seen once. Sequenced: PBMCs. The source of these receptors is a woman between 25 and 40 years old in good health and CMV-seronegative.

This clone was counted once. The rearrangement links TRBV5-6 to TRBJ2-1, with D maybe TRBD1 (7 bases). Germline assignment: CDR1 SGHDT and CDR2 YYEEEE. With 2 bases removed from V and 8 bases from J, the gap between germline ends came to 17 bases. The CDR3 totals 15 residues. CDR3 amino acids: CASSLAETGRYEQFF. The CDR3 DNA follows: TGTGCCAGCAGCTTAGCCGAGACAGGGAGGTATGAGCAGTTCTTC.

This clone was counted a few times. This chain links TRBV7-6 with TRBJ1-5, with D hard to call. Germline V gene sequence: CDR1 SGHVS, CDR2 FNYEAQ. Trimming left V 4 bases short and J 4 bases short, with 5 bases between. The CDR3 totals 12 residues. In nucleotides, the CDR3 is TGTGCCAGCAGCTCCTATAATCAGCCCCAGCATTTT. Protein: CASSSYNQPQHF.

This chain uses TRBV28 with TRBJ1-1; 7 nucleotides agree with TRBD1. The CDR3 spans 12 residues. J gave up 5 bases and V 6 bases, and 3 bases lay outside the gene matches. The germline gives CDR1 MDHEN, CDR2 SYDVKM. The CDR3: CASSQQGTEAFF. CDR3 sequence (DNA): TGTGCCAGCAGCCAACAGGGGACTGAAGCTTTCTTT.

This clone occurred a few times. The rearrangement links TRBV27 to TRBJ2-7; TRBD1 is a possible D gene (6 bases). The CDR3 is 13 amino acids. CDR1 is MNHEY, CDR2 SMNVEV, per germline (reference sequence). Trimming stripped 5 bases from V and 3 bases from J, with 11 bases between. The CDR3 spells CASSHGQSYEQYF. The CDR3 DNA sequence: TGTGCCAGCAGTCATGGACAGAGCTACGAGCAGTACTTC.

V gene TRBV19 combines with J gene TRBJ1-2; D is uncertain. The CDR3 sequence is 13 residues long. CDR1 is LNHDA, CDR2 SQIVND, per germline (reference sequence). Trimming shortened V by 2 bases and J by 2 bases, and 6 bases separated the two germline ends. This CDR3 is CASSISGNYGYTF. The CDR3 DNA follows: TGTGCCAGTAGTATATCGGGGAACTATGGCTACACCTTC.

The chain combines TRBV7-9 with TRBJ2-2; D unclear. V was shortened by 3 bases and J by 8 bases, with 13 bases between the two germline ends. The germline V gene encodes CDR1 SEHNR and CDR2 FQNEAQ (reference sequence). The CDR3 loop spans 14 amino acids. The CDR3 reads CASSFYISEGELFF. The CDR3 region has the DNA TGTGCCAGCAGCTTTTATATTAGTGAAGGGGAGCTGTTTTTT.

A single count supports this clone. V and J are TRBV27 and TRBJ2-7, with a tentative D call TRBD1 (6 bases). The CDR3 loop spans 15 amino acids. The V and J ends lost 6 bases and 3 bases respectively, with 18 bases between them. CDR1 is MNHEY, CDR2 SMNVEV, per germline (reference sequence). Here the CDR3 reads CASRQTGSRYYEQYV. In DNA form, the CDR3 reads TGTGCCAGCAGACAAACAGGGAGCCGGTACTACGAGCAGTACGTC.

The rearrangement joins TRBV6-6 to TRBJ1-1, with 7 nucleotides matching TRBD1. There are 16 residues in the CDR3. In germline, CDR1 is MNHNY, CDR2 SVGAGI (reference sequence). The V segment lost 4 bases and the J segment 2 bases; nucleotides outside the gene matches: 10. The CDR3 bases are TGTGCCAGCAGTTTTGCTTTGGGACAGAGAAACACTGAAGCTTTCTTT. It translates to CASSFALGQRNTEAFF.

The gene calls are TRBV9 and TRBJ1-2; D is ambiguous. CDR3 size: 14 residues. V was trimmed by 4 bases and J by 7 bases, leaving 17 bases between them. Per germline, CDR1 SGDLS and CDR2 YYNGEE. The CDR3 sequence is CASSSTLLGGGYTF. CDR3 DNA: TGTGCCAGCAGCTCGACACTCTTAGGAGGTGGCTACACCTTC. The variable domain in full, completed from reference TRBV9 and TRBJ1-2, reads DSGVTQTPKHLITATGQRVTLRCSPRSGDLSVYWYQQSLDQGLQFLIQYYNGEERAKGNILERFSAQQFPDLHSELNLSSLELGDSALYFCASSSTLLGGGYTFGSGTRLTVV.

This chain uses TRBV20-1 with TRBJ1-2; the D gene is possibly TRBD1 (5 bases). CDR3 length equals 11 residues. Trimming took 8 bases from V and 2 from J, leaving 9 bases between them. From germline, CDR1 is DFQATT and CDR2 SNEGSKA (reference sequence). The CDR3 sequence is CSLPGNYGYTF. In nucleotides, the CDR3 is TGCAGTCTTCCAGGGAACTATGGCTACACCTTC.

The chain is built from TRBV4-3 and TRBJ2-7, with TRBD1 matching 9 bases. The CDR3 sequence is 15 residues long. Germline lookup yields CDR1 LGHNA and CDR2 YSLEER. The trim removed 1 base at V and 4 bases at J, leaving 5 bases unmatched. DNA of the CDR3: TGCGCCAGCAGCCAAGCCGGGACAGGGATATACGAGCAGTACTTC. This gives the protein CASSQAGTGIYEQYF.

The chain is built from TRBV7-2 and TRBJ2-2; 11 positions match TRBD1. CDR1 and CDR2 from the germline V gene are SGHTA and FQGNSA. J was trimmed by 4 bases and V by 2 bases; bases with no gene match: 3. There are 16 residues in the CDR3. The CDR3 region has the DNA TGTGCCAGCAGCTTAAGAGGGACAGGGGGCACCGGGGAGCTGTTTTTT. Amino acid sequence: CASSLRGTGGTGELFF.

V usage is TRBV27 and J usage is TRBJ1-5; 8 bases line up with TRBD1. V lost 3 bases, J lost 5 bases, and 0 bases stayed unmatched. CDR1 is MNHEY, CDR2 SMNVEV, per germline (reference sequence). The length of the CDR3 is 13 residues. The CDR3 region is CASSLTGDQPQHF. The CDR3 DNA reads TGTGCCAGCAGTTTGACAGGGGATCAGCCCCAGCATTTT.

This rearrangement joins TRBV7-2 to TRBJ2-1, with 11 bases fitting TRBD2. V was clipped by 3 bases and J by 3 bases; unmatched bases: 1. The germline V gene has CDR1 SGHTA and CDR2 FQGNSA. The CDR3 sequence is 15 residues long. The CDR3 protein is CASSFSGGDYNEQFF. The CDR3 DNA reads as TGTGCCAGCAGCTTTAGCGGGGGGGACTACAATGAGCAGTTCTTC.

V is TRBV9 and J is TRBJ1-1; D uncertain. The germline gives CDR1 SGDLS, CDR2 YYNGEE. V was clipped by 0 bases and J by 0 bases, with 3 bases between them. The CDR3 runs to 13 residues. The CDR3 DNA is TGTGCCAGCAGCGTAGCAATGAACACTGAAGCTTTCTTT. It encodes CASSVAMNTEAFF.

The chain couples TRBV11-2 to TRBJ1-5, with a possible D match to TRBD1 (6 bases). The germline gives CDR1 SGHAT, CDR2 FQNNGV. There are 13 residues in the CDR3. V shed 5 bases and J shed 4 bases, with 9 bases lying between them. This CDR3 is CASSEQGNQPQHF. CDR3 DNA sequence: TGTGCCAGCAGCGAACAGGGAAATCAGCCCCAGCATTTT.

The rearrangement links TRBV6-5 to TRBJ2-2, with 8 nucleotides matching TRBD1. CDR1 and CDR2 (germline): MNHEY, SVGAGI. The length of the CDR3 is 16 residues. V gave up 0 bases and J gave up 3 bases; unmatched junction bases: 3. This chain's CDR3 is CASSYSPRGHTGELFF. Here the CDR3 DNA reads TGTGCCAGCAGTTACTCGCCCAGGGGGCACACCGGGGAGCTGTTTTTT.